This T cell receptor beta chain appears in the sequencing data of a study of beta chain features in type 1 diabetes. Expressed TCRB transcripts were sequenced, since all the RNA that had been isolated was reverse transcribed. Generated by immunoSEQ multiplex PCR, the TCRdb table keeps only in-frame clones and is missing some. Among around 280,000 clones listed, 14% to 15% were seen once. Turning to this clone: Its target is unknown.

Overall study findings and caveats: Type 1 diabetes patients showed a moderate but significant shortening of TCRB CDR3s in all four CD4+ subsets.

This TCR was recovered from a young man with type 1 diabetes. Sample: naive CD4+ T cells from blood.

CDR3 in DNA: TGTGCCAGCTCATTGGACAGGGGAGAGCAGTTCTTC. Protein: CASSLDRGEQFF. V gene TRBV18 combines with J gene TRBJ2-1; TRBD1 matches 9 bases. The CDR3 extends over 12 amino acids. Germline CDR1 is KGHSH and CDR2 is LQKENI. V dropped 5 bases and J dropped 10; count of bases not matched to a gene: 3.